The text below deals with one T cell receptor (beta chain). A much larger clone differs by one base, so this may be a read error. Absent ophthalmopathy progression within 18 months defined stable Graves' hyperthyroidism. Patients were aged 18 to 65, had disease duration under 2 months, and had newly diagnosed hyperthyroidism. Diagnoses were made from clinical symptoms, serum measures (thyroxine and TRAb), thyroid ultrasound and orbital computed tomography. Amplification targeted TCR beta CDR3 regions from RNA transcripts. TCR CDR3 regions were first amplified by RT-PCR with HTBI primers. TCRdb reanalysed the multiplex PCR reads using MiXCR and keeps one entry per CDR3 protein. The repertoire holds about 400,000 distinct CDR3 sequences, with about 13% as singletons. This specimen comes from a study of T cells in Graves' hyperthyroidism and ophthalmopathy. Looking at the study overall: Peripheral blood samples were taken at initial diagnosis, prior to any treatment.

The germline V gene has CDR1 MNHNS and CDR2 SASEGT. The CDR3 has 14 amino acids. V lost 6 bases and J lost 6; bases outside the gene matches: 8. The genes are TRBV6-1 and TRBJ2-3; the match to TRBD2 covers 8 bases. What was sequenced was blood. This TCR was sampled from a woman aged 18-30 years with Graves' hyperthyroidism. The CDR3 sequence: CASSPRTSSDTQYF. DNA of the CDR3: TGTGCCAGCAGCCCCCGGACTAGCTCGGATACGCAGTATTTT.